The entry that follows covers one T cell receptor beta chain sequence. This entry is derived from a study of blood T cell repertoires in COVID-19. The CDR3 consists of 12 residues. Trimming removed 1 base from V and 8 bases from J, with 6 bases in between. CDR1 is SGHNT and CDR2 is YYREEE in the germline V gene (reference sequence). Sequenced by immunoSEQ multiplex PCR; TCRdb stores in-frame clones only, minus some. The data show 75,000 to 90,000 clones, around 84% seen once. This TCR derives from an elderly man with active or convalescent COVID-19. The V and J genes are TRBV5-4 and TRBJ2-2, with D hard to call. Material for sequencing was peripheral blood. The CDR3: CASSLFSGELFF. CDR3 sequence (DNA): TGTGCCAGCAGCTTGTTTTCAGGGGAGCTGTTTTTT.